These 10 T cell receptor beta chains originate from one sample sequenced in a study of blood T cell repertoires in COVID-19. The assay was immunoSEQ multiplex PCR, and TCRdb's table has in-frame clones only and misses some. Seen here are about 170,000 clones, just over 90% observed once, and the top ten hold about 5.3%. The sequencing input was peripheral blood. These receptors were collected from a man younger than 35 with COVID-19, enrolled during active disease.

The chain carries TRBV10-3 and TRBJ1-1; a possible D gene is TRBD1 (6 bases). V was pared by 10 bases and J by 3 bases, with 18 bases between. The CDR3 consists of 14 residues. Germline CDR1 ENHRY, CDR2 SYGVKD. CDR3 residues: CATGRTGSDTEAFF. The DNA for the CDR3 is TGTGCCACCGGTCGAACAGGGAGCGACACTGAAGCTTTCTTT.

This chain links TRBV19 with TRBJ1-1; 9 nucleotides match TRBD1. This CDR3 spans 16 amino acids. With 8 bases clipped from V and 0 bases from J, the junction kept 10 bases outside the gene matches. Germline lookup yields CDR1 LNHDA and CDR2 SQIVND (reference sequence). The CDR3 protein is CASSRTGARMNTEAFF. The CDR3 DNA reads TGTGCCAGTTCACGGACAGGGGCGAGGATGAACACTGAAGCTTTCTTT.

The rearrangement joins TRBV3-1 (or the pseudogene TRBV3-2) to TRBJ1-2; no firm D call. Looked up from germline, CDR1 is LGHDT and CDR2 is YNNKEL (reference sequence). V was pared by 0 bases and J by 8 bases, with 16 bases between. This CDR3 contains 15 residues. For the CDR3, the DNA is TGTGCCAGCAGCCAAGAATCGGCCACTAGGGCCGGCTACACCTTC. Its translation: CASSQESATRAGYTF.

This chain connects TRBV5-1 to TRBJ1-1; 7 nucleotides match TRBD1. The CDR3 is made up of 15 amino acids. Germline CDR1 and CDR2: SGHRS and YFSETQ. After removal of 4 bases from V and 8 bases from J, the junction contained 14 bases not matched to a gene. The CDR3 sequence: CASSQITGTEGEAFF. CDR3 coding DNA: TGCGCCAGCAGCCAAATTACCGGGACAGAAGGCGAAGCTTTCTTT.

The DNA for the CDR3 is TGTGCCAGCAGCCAAGTGGGGGCGCTCACCGGGGAGCTGTTTTTT. Protein: CASSQVGALTGELFF. The gene calls are TRBV3-1 (or the pseudogene TRBV3-2) and TRBJ2-2; maybe TRBD1 (6 bases). The CDR3 contains 15 residues. V lost 1 base and J lost 4, with 10 bases in between. Germline V gene lookup returns CDR1 LGHDT and CDR2 YNNKEL (reference sequence).

The chain employs TRBV11-2 and TRBJ1-2; no definite D call. Germline V gene data show CDR1 as SGHAT and CDR2 as FQNNGV. The ends were cut back, 5 bases at V and 4 bases at J, with 8 bases in the middle. The CDR3 runs 12 residues. The CDR3 protein is CASSAEAYGYTF. DNA for the CDR3: TGTGCCAGCAGCGCTGAGGCCTATGGCTACACCTTC.

V gene TRBV3-1 (or the pseudogene TRBV3-2) combines with J gene TRBJ2-1; D call uncertain. The V end lost 0 bases, the J end lost 4 bases, and 16 bases lay between the germline ends. The CDR3 is 17 residues long. CDR1 LGHDT and CDR2 YNNKEL come from the germline V gene (reference sequence). The CDR3: CASSQDRVGLRYNEQFF. The CDR3 nucleotides are TGTGCCAGCAGCCAAGATCGTGTGGGCCTTAGGTACAATGAGCAGTTCTTC.

The count of this clone is one. The gene calls are TRBV9 and TRBJ1-2, with a weak D call TRBD1 (5 bases). The V gene lost 4 bases and the J gene lost 6 bases, with 13 bases spanning the gap. Germline CDR1 reads SGDLS; CDR2 reads YYNGEE. The CDR3 loop spans 13 amino acids. DNA for the CDR3: TGTGCCAGCAGCAGACGACCGGACAATGGCTACACCTTC. Translated: CASSRRPDNGYTF.

V gene TRBV6-2 or TRBV6-3 combines with J gene TRBJ2-1; 10 bases match TRBD2. V lost 1 base and J lost 4; bases outside the gene matches: 13. Germline CDR1 is MNHEY and CDR2 is SVGEGT. CDR3 length: 19 residues. The CDR3, as DNA: TGTGCCAGCAGTTACTTTCCTCTGCTAGCGGGAGTCCGATACAATGAGCAGTTCTTC. Protein product: CASSYFPLLAGVRYNEQFF.

This clone was counted only a few times. This sequence joins TRBV11-3 and TRBJ2-3, with 10 bases that match TRBD2. After removal of 4 bases from V and 2 bases from J, the junction contained 3 bases not matched to a gene. Per germline, CDR1 SGHNT and CDR2 YENEEA. The length of the CDR3 is 15 residues. The DNA of the CDR3 is TGTGCCAGCAGCTCGGGGACTAGCGACACAGATACGCAGTATTTT. Its translation: CASSSGTSDTDTQYF.